This T cell receptor (beta chain) emerged from a study of blood T cells in healthy people across ages (dated by TCRdb to 2013 to 2016). General notes on the study: In model experiments, template switching captured roughly one uniquely barcoded TCR beta cDNA molecule for every two T cells. Four age groups were formed from the donors: young (average 16 years), middle-aged (just under 40), aged (more than 55) and long-lived (approximately 80). The study measured age-related changes in TCR beta repertoire diversity using deep sequencing normalized with unique cDNA molecular identifiers. For two donors (one aged 18 to 30 and one aged 80 or older), the study analyzed two additional independent replicas of 1 million unique cDNA reads from the same blood draw. To avoid experimental bias, donors of different ages were randomly spread across the sequencing lanes.

Cut back by 6 bases and 8 bases, the V and J ends lie 23 bases apart. The CDR3 goes from the cysteine to the phenylalanine over 15 residues. The sequence is cut down to CDR3 DNA, 45 bases in frame from base 1. The CDR1 and CDR2 encoded by the germline V gene (reference sequence) are DFQATT and SNEGSKA. The library was prepared using 5' RACE. This sample was sequenced with an Illumina HiSeq 2500. A second PCR of 7 to 11 cycles was performed with a sample-barcoded 5' primer and a J-beta primer mix. A template-switch 5' adaptor carrying 12 random nucleotides introduced a unique molecular identifier onto each TCR beta cDNA molecule. At least 2.5 million CDR3-containing paired-end reads were obtained from each sample. All of the RNA was converted into first-strand cDNA using the Mint cDNA synthesis kit, with a TRBC-specific oligonucleotide serving as the primer. Following uracil-DNA glycosylase treatment, all cDNA underwent a first 18-cycle PCR with the universal primers M1SS and BC2_uni_R. In the authors' own workflow: Each sample was normalized by randomly selecting 1 million high-quality reads, each carrying a distinct molecular identifier. Instead of being binned into consensus sequences, reads that shared molecular identifiers were thrown out. MiTCR, set to a Q25 quality threshold and the strictest error-elimination algorithm, was used for CDR3 identification, clonotype clustering and error correction. A nonparametric unseen species model with Euler transformation was used to estimate a lower bound on total TCR beta diversity. TCRdb applied fastp at Q25 and MiXCR to the public reads, then kept only in-frame beta chains. When rows share a CDR3 protein, they turn into one entry using the most common DNA and genes. These V and J calls originate from TCRdb's pipeline instead of the authors' own analysis. For this sample there are hundreds of thousands of distinct CDR3 sequences; around 52% appear just once. The top ten constitute less than 15% of the sample.

Donors were roughly 40 systemically healthy Caucasian individuals from Russia aged roughly 6 to 95 years. Around 10 milliliters of peripheral blood were collected from each donor into EDTA-treated Vacutainer tubes. Ficoll-Paque density-gradient centrifugation was used to isolate PBMCs, with at least 6 million per sample. Total RNA was extracted from PBMCs with Trizol reagent, with at least 5.5 micrograms obtained per sample. For every donor, flow cytometry on a PBMC aliquot measured the percentage of naive CD45RAhigh/CD27high T cells. The paper as a whole reports these results and caveats: Total diversity estimates from one million sequenced T cells were considered lower bounds and underestimates. Bulk unsorted PBMC profiling prevented conclusive comparison of naive and antigen-experienced compartments. As age increased, observed TCR beta diversity per million T cells dropped in a roughly linear way, and a significant reduction was already evident by age roughly 36. Compared with the aged group, more naive CD4+ T cells, fewer expanded clones and increased TCR diversity were shown by the long-lived group, suggesting age selection. The percentage of naive T cells measured by flow cytometry correlated strongly with observed TCR beta diversity. Because donor CMV infection status was unknown, age-related changes in expanded clonotypes were potentially confounded.

In the case of this clonotype: The antigen it recognizes is unknown. Base qualities are missing; no much larger clone stands one base away.

Sequencing was done on a sample of blood. This sequence originates from a woman of 80 years or more in good health. The rearrangement joined TRBV20-1 to TRBJ2-1, with the D segment possibly TRBD1 or TRBD2, each aligning over 5 bases. This receptor has the CDR3 CSAPSVGALQDEQFF. The nucleotide sequence reads as follows: TGCAGTGCCCCCTCTGTCGGGGCACTTCAGGATGAGCAGTTCTTC.